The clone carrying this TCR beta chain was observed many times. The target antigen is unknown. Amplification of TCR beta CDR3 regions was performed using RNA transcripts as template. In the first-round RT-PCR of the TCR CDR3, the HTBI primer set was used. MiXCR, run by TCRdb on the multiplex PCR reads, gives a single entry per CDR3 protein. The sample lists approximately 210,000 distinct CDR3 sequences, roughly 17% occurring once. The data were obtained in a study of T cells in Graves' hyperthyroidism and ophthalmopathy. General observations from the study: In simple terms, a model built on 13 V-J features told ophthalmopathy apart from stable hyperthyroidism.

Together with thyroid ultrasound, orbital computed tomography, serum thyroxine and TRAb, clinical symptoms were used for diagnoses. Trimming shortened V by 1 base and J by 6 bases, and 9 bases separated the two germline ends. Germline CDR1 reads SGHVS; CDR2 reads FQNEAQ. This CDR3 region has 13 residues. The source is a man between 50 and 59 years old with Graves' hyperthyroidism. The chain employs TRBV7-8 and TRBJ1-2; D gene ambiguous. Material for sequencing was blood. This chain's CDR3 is CASSLVGTDGYTF. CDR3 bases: TGTGCCAGCAGCTTAGTGGGAACCGATGGCTACACCTTC.